This TCR beta chain was obtained from a study of CD8 T cells in Susac syndrome. Blood CD8+ and CD4+ T cells underwent high-throughput TCR beta sequencing. In contrast to the negatively isolated CD8+ and CD4+ T cells, TEMRA cells were FACS-enriched. Germline CDR1 and CDR2: MDHEN and SYDVKM. V was clipped by 7 bases and J by 9 bases; unmatched bases: 12. There are 15 residues in the CDR3. RNA, at roughly 0.45 to 1 ug, was reverse transcribed with random hexamers. TCRdb independently ran MiXCR on the immunoSEQ multiplex PCR reads; one entry per CDR3 protein. Seen here are approximately 140,000 distinct CDR3 sequences, around 95% observed once, and the top ten hold approximately 0.11%.

This rearrangement joins TRBV28 to TRBJ1-1; 12 positions match TRBD1. The receptor was isolated from a human donor with multiple sclerosis. The sample comprised CD4+ T cells from PBMCs. The chain's CDR3 is CASNPQGTGGGKAFF. The CDR3 DNA reads TGTGCCAGCAACCCCCAGGGGACAGGGGGCGGGAAAGCTTTCTTT.